The 26 T cell receptor beta chains below were found in one sample sequenced in a study of human T cells and chemical hapten exposure. The time point denotes: patch test 3, about 24 weeks after DPC sensitization. Documented treatment: therapeutic diphenylcyclopropenone sensitization with weekly scalp DPC. TCRdb independently ran MiXCR on the RACE reads; one entry per CDR3 protein. Here the sample spans 150,000 to 200,000 distinct CDR3 sequences, around a quarter being singletons. This specimen consisted of whole blood, obtained in connection with sensitization to the hapten diphenylcyclopropenone (DPC). The receptor set was obtained from a woman aged 40 to 55 with alopecia areata. Some clones in this sample may be carry-over from other donors' samples.

This clonotype has only a few counts. The chain recombines TRBV29-1 with TRBJ2-7, with a possible D match to TRBD1 (5 bases). This CDR3 is 13 amino acids long. Germline V gene sequence: CDR1 SQVTM, CDR2 ANQGSEA. V was clipped by 7 bases and J by 3 bases, with 16 bases between them. CDR3 DNA: TGCAGCGCTCGGACAAGACCCTTCTACGAGCAGTACTTC. This codes for CSARTRPFYEQYF.

In its sample, this clonotype was seen a few times. The rearrangement uses TRBV6-1 and TRBJ2-7; D gene uncertain. Germline V gene data show CDR1 as MNHNS and CDR2 as SASEGT. The CDR3 is made up of 12 amino acids. Between the trimmed V and J ends, which lost 7 bases and 3 bases, there was a span of 10 bases. The CDR3, as DNA: TGTGCCAGCACCCCAACCCACTACGAGCAGTACTTC. Translating gives CASTPTHYEQYF.

The chain carries TRBV27 and TRBJ1-1; 7 nucleotides agree with TRBD1. The V and J ends lost 0 bases and 3 bases, in that order; junction bases with no gene match: 4. Germline V CDR1 and CDR2: MNHEY, SMNVEV (reference sequence). This CDR3 has 15 residues. CDR3 in amino acids: CASSLSSQGDTEAFF. The CDR3 DNA sequence: TGTGCCAGCAGTTTATCGTCCCAGGGGGACACTGAAGCTTTCTTT.

This clonotype appeared a few times. The chain employs TRBV9 and TRBJ1-5, with D possibly matching TRBD1 (5 bases). The germline gives CDR1 SGDLS, CDR2 YYNGEE. The CDR3 covers 14 residues. V gave up 5 bases and J gave up 9 bases, with 18 bases separating them. The CDR3 DNA follows: TGTGCCAGCAGTCCAGGGTGGGGAATCACGCCCCAGCATTTT. Translation gives CASSPGWGITPQHF.

The J gene is TRBJ2-1, the V gene TRBV20-1, with D hard to call. V dropped 3 bases and J dropped 8 bases, with 11 bases sitting between them. Germline CDR1 is DFQATT and CDR2 is SNEGSKA (reference sequence). The CDR3 has 12 residues. CDR3 residues: CSARALIDEQFF. DNA of the CDR3: TGCAGTGCTAGGGCGCTGATAGATGAGCAGTTCTTC.

The table lists this clonotype with a few counts. This sequence joins TRBV5-1 and TRBJ2-5, with D uncertain. CDR1 is SGHRS, CDR2 YFSETQ, per germline. Trimming pared 1 base from V and 2 bases from J, leaving 6 bases between. The CDR3 has 13 residues. The CDR3 DNA reads as TGCGCCAGCAGCTTGTACCAACAAGAGACCCAGTACTTC. It encodes CASSLYQQETQYF.

CDR3 residues: CASSALGTGYYEQYF. CDR3 in DNA: TGTGCCAGCAGTGCCCTAGGGACAGGGTACTACGAGCAGTACTTC. V usage is TRBV25-1 and J usage is TRBJ2-7, with 9 bases matching TRBD1. The V gene's germline CDR1 is MGHDK and CDR2 SYGVNS. The CDR3 extends over 15 amino acids. V was pared by 4 bases and J by 3 bases, with 7 bases of the junction left unmatched.

The chain uses TRBV6-2 or TRBV6-3 and TRBJ2-1, with 11 bases lining up with TRBD2. V shed 2 bases, J shed 7 bases, and the junction held 4 bases outside the gene matches. Germline loops: CDR1 MNHEY, CDR2 SVGEGT. The CDR3 is 15 residues long. The CDR3 reads CASSYGASGRNEQFF. CDR3 DNA sequence: TGTGCCAGCAGTTACGGGGCTAGCGGGAGGAATGAGCAGTTCTTC.

The V call is TRBV11-2, the J call TRBJ2-2; 11 bases line up with TRBD2. J gave up 6 bases and V 1 base, and 4 bases lay outside the gene matches. The V gene's germline CDR1 is SGHAT and CDR2 FQNNGV. This CDR3 has 16 amino acids. DNA for the CDR3: TGTGCCAGCAGCTTAGTCGGGACTAGCGGTTCCGGGGAGCTGTTTTTT. Translating gives CASSLVGTSGSGELFF.

A few counts support this clonotype. The chain links TRBV7-2 to TRBJ2-1, with 8 bases fitting TRBD1. Looked up from germline, CDR1 is SGHTA and CDR2 is FQGNSA. The CDR3 contains 15 residues. Losses at the gene ends were 1 base for V and 5 bases for J; bases not matched to a gene: 4. CDR3 amino acids: CASSLVAGGHNEQFF. The CDR3 DNA reads as TGTGCCAGCAGCTTAGTGGCAGGGGGCCACAATGAGCAGTTCTTC.

This chain joins TRBV24-1 and TRBJ2-1, with a weak D call TRBD1 (5 bases). From germline, CDR1 is KGHDR and CDR2 SFDVKD. Between the trimmed V and J ends, which lost 4 bases and 6 bases, there was a span of 12 bases. The CDR3 has 14 amino acids. CDR3 DNA: TGTGCCACCAGTGACCAGCCCAGGGTCAATGAGCAGTTCTTC. This gives the protein CATSDQPRVNEQFF.

This clonotype was observed a handful of times. The genes are TRBV20-1 and TRBJ2-7; TRBD2 matches 9 bases. CDR3 length: 14 residues. Germline lookup yields CDR1 DFQATT and CDR2 SNEGSKA (reference sequence). The V gene end was trimmed by 4 bases and the J gene end by 1 base; junction bases not matched to a gene: 5. The CDR3 bases are TGCAGTGCTAAGTCAGGACTAGCGTCCTACGAGCAGTACTTC. Its protein is CSAKSGLASYEQYF.

This clonotype was found once. CDR3 region: CSVEVAGQVNQPQHF. DNA for the CDR3: TGCAGCGTTGAAGTCGCGGGACAGGTTAATCAGCCCCAGCATTTT. The chain uses TRBV29-1 and TRBJ1-5; 8 nucleotides match TRBD1. CDR1 and CDR2 from the germline V gene are SQVTM and ANQGSEA. CDR3 length: 15 amino acids. V trimming: 1 base; J trimming: 4 bases; junction bases outside the gene matches: 6.

This clonotype was seen more than once but under ten times. The rearrangement uses TRBV7-2 and TRBJ2-1; D may be TRBD2 (6 bases). V lost 5 bases and J 7 bases, leaving 21 bases between the germline ends. CDR3 length: 16 residues. Germline V CDR1 and CDR2: SGHTA, FQGNSA. The DNA for the CDR3 is TGTGCCAGCAGCCAAGGGTTCGGGGGTCAAAGAAATGAGCAGTTCTTC. Protein product: CASSQGFGGQRNEQFF. The full variable domain, rest sourced from reference TRBV7-2 and TRBJ2-1, is GAGVSQSPSNKVTEKGKDVELRCDPISGHTALYWYRQSLGQGLEFLIYFQGNSAPDKSGLPSDRFSAERTGGSVSTLTIQRTQQEDSAVYLCASSQGFGGQRNEQFFGPGTRLTVL.

This clonotype has only a few counts. J is TRBJ2-1 and V is TRBV11-1; 13 bases map to TRBD2. V was clipped by 3 bases and J by 7 bases; unmatched bases: 3. CDR3 size: 15 residues. Germline CDR1 and CDR2: SGHAT and FQDESV (reference sequence). The CDR3 DNA reads TGTGCCAGCAGCTTCCTGGGACTAGCGGGGAATGAGCAGTTCTTC. It specifies CASSFLGLAGNEQFF.

The V gene is TRBV5-1, the J gene TRBJ2-3; 9 bases agree with TRBD2. Trimming cost V 4 bases and J 2 bases; bases outside gene matches: 11. Per germline, CDR1 SGHRS and CDR2 YFSETQ. The CDR3 length is 17 residues. CDR3 nucleotide sequence: TGCGCCAGCAGCCCGTCCTCTAGCGGGACGAACACAGATACGCAGTATTTT. Protein sequence: CASSPSSSGTNTDTQYF.

A few counts support this clonotype. This chain links TRBV12-3 or TRBV12-4 with TRBJ1-1; no clear D. The CDR3 length is 13 residues. Trimming removed 2 bases from V and 5 bases from J, with 9 bases in between. The CDR3 loop reads CASSLRVSTEAFF. As DNA, the CDR3 is TGTGCCAGCAGTTTACGGGTATCTACTGAAGCTTTCTTT.

This chain connects TRBV5-1 to TRBJ2-3, with unresolved D. The CDR3 consists of 13 residues. The germline gives CDR1 SGHRS, CDR2 YFSETQ. Trimming shortened V by 5 bases and J by 2 bases, and 9 bases separated the two germline ends. CDR3 loop: CASRSGATDTQYF. DNA of the CDR3: TGCGCCAGCAGGTCAGGAGCCACAGATACGCAGTATTTT.

This clonotype was detected ten times or more. The genes are TRBV28 and TRBJ2-1, with 11 bases lining up with TRBD2. Germline CDR1 MDHEN, CDR2 SYDVKM. The CDR3 contains 22 residues. With V trimmed by 0 bases and J by 0 bases, 16 bases remained unmatched. CDR3 region: CASSLWGTPGTSGGPSYNEQFF. The CDR3 DNA reads as TGTGCCAGCAGTTTATGGGGAACCCCCGGGACTAGCGGCGGTCCCTCCTACAATGAGCAGTTCTTC.

This clonotype was picked up a small number of times. J is TRBJ1-5 and V is TRBV6-5, with TRBD1 matching over 7 bases. The V gene end was trimmed by 6 bases and the J gene end by 4 bases; junction bases not matched to a gene: 6. This CDR3 spans 14 amino acids. Germline lookup yields CDR1 MNHEY and CDR2 SVGAGI. The CDR3 loop reads CASRPGTANQPQHF. The CDR3 bases are TGTGCCAGCAGACCCGGGACAGCTAATCAGCCCCAGCATTTT.

The chain uses TRBV24-1 and TRBJ2-1, with 8 bases that match TRBD2. Germline V lookup: CDR1 KGHDR, CDR2 SFDVKD. The CDR3 extends over 14 amino acids. V gave up 5 bases and J gave up 8 bases; unmatched junction bases: 7. The CDR3 region is CATSGVSGIYEQFF. CDR3 coding DNA: TGTGCCACCAGTGGGGTTAGCGGGATATATGAGCAGTTCTTC.

The chain combines TRBV27 with TRBJ1-5; D not certain. The germline V gene encodes CDR1 MNHEY and CDR2 SMNVEV (reference sequence). Trimming left V 7 bases short and J 4 bases short, with 23 bases between. The CDR3 consists of 17 residues. CDR3 loop: CASTCPERQNLNQPQHF. CDR3 DNA: TGTGCCAGCACCTGCCCCGAGAGGCAGAACCTTAATCAGCCCCAGCATTTT.

This clonotype was found a few times. The genes are TRBV6-5 and TRBJ2-7; D uncertain. The CDR3 totals 12 residues. V shed 8 bases and J shed 2 bases, with 10 bases lying between them. Germline V gene data show CDR1 as MNHEY and CDR2 as SVGAGI. CDR3 DNA sequence: TGTGCCAGCGGGGTTTTTCCCTACGAGCAGTACTTC. Residues: CASGVFPYEQYF.

The chain combines TRBV5-1 with TRBJ2-7; TRBD2 matches at 7 bases. The junction had 13 bases not matched to a gene; V was cut back by 4 bases and J by 3 bases. Per the germline V gene, CDR1 is SGHRS and CDR2 is YFSETQ. The CDR3 contains 16 residues. CDR3 sequence: CASSVDTTSDGYEQYF. The CDR3 nucleotides read TGCGCCAGCAGCGTGGACACCACTAGCGATGGCTACGAGCAGTACTTC. Filled out from reference TRBV5-1 and TRBJ2-7, the complete variable domain reads KAGVTQTPRYLIKTRGQQVTLSCSPISGHRSVSWYQQTPGQGLQFLFEYFSETQRNKGNFPGRFSGRQFSNSRSEMNVSTLELGDSALYLCASSVDTTSDGYEQYFGPGTRLTVT.

This clonotype showed up just a few times. At one of its ends the junction is not consistent with the germline gene, which may arise from a read error. Here the CDR3 reads CASSLARDGGTHF. In DNA, the CDR3 is TGTGCCAGCAGCTTAGCAAGGGACGGCGGCACCCACTTC. The chain has TRBV7-9 and TRBJ2-7; either TRBD1 or TRBD2 may fit D (5 bases each). The CDR3 totals 13 residues. CDR1 is SEHNR, CDR2 FQNEAQ, per germline (reference sequence).

The rearrangement links TRBV28 to TRBJ1-2; 7 bases are a match to TRBD1. V was pared by 6 bases and J by 2 bases, with 3 bases of the junction left unmatched. Germline CDR1 and CDR2: MDHEN and SYDVKM. The CDR3 contains 13 residues. In nucleotides, the CDR3 is TGTGCCAGCAGACTACAGGGGAACTATGGCTACACCTTC. Protein: CASRLQGNYGYTF.